The 32 T cell receptor beta chains below were found in one sample sequenced in a study of OX40 agonist ivuxolimab in advanced cancers. Produced via immunoSEQ multiplex PCR; TCRdb's table is partial and in-frame only. The sample holds 25,000 to 30,000 clones; 84% are singletons and the top ten take around 17%. The material was CD4+ or CD8+ T cells sorted from blood, obtained in a trial of the OX40 agonist ivuxolimab. The receptors shown here come from an adult with an advanced solid tumor such as melanoma, head and neck, liver or kidney cancer.

V is TRBV6-5 and J is TRBJ1-3, with D hard to call. V was shortened by 7 bases and J by 1 base, with 8 bases between the two germline ends. This CDR3 spans 13 amino acids. Germline CDR1 MNHEY, CDR2 SVGAGI. CDR3 sequence: CASNTASGNTIYF. CDR3 sequence (DNA): TGTGCCAGCAATACAGCTTCTGGAAACACCATATATTTT.

This rearrangement joins TRBV27 to TRBJ2-1; no clear D gene. The germline CDR1 and CDR2 sequences are MNHEY and SMNVEV (reference sequence). This CDR3 spans 15 amino acids. The V and J ends lost 5 bases and 3 bases respectively, with 14 bases between them. The CDR3 loop is CASSPSAGLYNEQFF. The DNA for the CDR3 is TGTGCCAGCAGTCCGTCGGCTGGCCTCTACAATGAGCAGTTCTTC.

This sequence joins TRBV19 and TRBJ1-2; D unclear. CDR1 is LNHDA, CDR2 SQIVND, per germline (reference sequence). V lost 5 bases to trimming and J lost 4 bases, with 8 bases between them. The CDR3 runs to 12 residues. This CDR3 reads CASSSGRYGYTF. Written as DNA, the CDR3 is TGTGCCAGTAGTTCCGGACGCTATGGCTACACCTTC.

This chain joins TRBV7-2 and TRBJ2-3; 8 bases line up with TRBD2. CDR1 is SGHTA and CDR2 is FQGNSA in the germline V gene. The CDR3 is 15 residues long. V shed 1 base, J shed 1 base, and the junction held 1 base outside the gene matches. The CDR3 bases are TGTGCCAGCAGCTTAGTGACTAGCGGCACAGATACGCAGTATTTT. Amino acid sequence: CASSLVTSGTDTQYF. Filled out from reference TRBV7-2 and TRBJ2-3, the complete variable domain reads GAGVSQSPSNKVTEKGKDVELRCDPISGHTALYWYRQSLGQGLEFLIYFQGNSAPDKSGLPSDRFSAERTGGSVSTLTIQRTQQEDSAVYLCASSLVTSGTDTQYFGPGTRLTVL.

The CDR3: CASSLGQSNQPQHF. CDR3 nucleotides: TGCGCCAGCAGCCTTGGACAGTCCAATCAGCCCCAGCATTTT. V gene TRBV4-1 combines with J gene TRBJ1-5; possibly TRBD1 for D (6 bases). Germline values: CDR1 MGHRA, CDR2 YSYEKL. This CDR3 is 14 amino acids long. The ends were cut back, 4 bases at V and 3 bases at J, with 10 bases in the middle.

This rearrangement joins TRBV6-5 to TRBJ1-1; D remains unclear. Germline V gives CDR1 MNHEY, CDR2 SVGAGI. Trimming shortened V by 4 bases and J by 8 bases, and 11 bases separated the two germline ends. CDR3 length: 12 amino acids. This chain's CDR3 is CASSLGPTEAFF. The CDR3 DNA is TGTGCCAGCAGTTTAGGACCGACGGAAGCTTTCTTT.

The rearrangement uses TRBV5-8 and TRBJ1-1, with TRBD1 matching over 9 bases. Per the germline V gene, CDR1 is SGHTS and CDR2 is YDEGEE. V shed 4 bases and J 5 bases; nucleotides not matched to a gene: 6. The CDR3 consists of 14 residues. CDR3 region: CASSLTGGTTEAFF. CDR3 DNA sequence: TGTGCCAGCAGCCTAACAGGGGGCACGACTGAAGCTTTCTTT.

The rearrangement uses TRBV2 and TRBJ2-5; 9 nucleotides align to TRBD2. V trimming: 3 bases; J trimming: 5 bases; junction bases outside the gene matches: 10. CDR1 is SNHLY, CDR2 FYNNEI, per germline. The CDR3 totals 16 residues. The CDR3 nucleotides read TGTGCCAGCAGTGATGGTTTAGCGGGGGTCGAGGAGACCCAGTACTTC. This translates into CASSDGLAGVEETQYF.

The V gene is TRBV2, the J gene TRBJ1-4; possibly TRBD1 for D (6 bases). Germline values: CDR1 SNHLY, CDR2 FYNNEI. The germline V and J ends were trimmed by 6 bases and 1 base, with 9 bases remaining between them. The CDR3 runs 14 residues. The CDR3 here is CASSWTETNEKLFF. In DNA, the CDR3 is TGTGCCAGCAGCTGGACAGAAACTAATGAAAAACTGTTTTTT.

This clone has just a few counts. This chain joins TRBV9 and TRBJ1-1, with D uncertain. V was trimmed by 0 bases and J by 4 bases, leaving 7 bases between them. The length of the CDR3 is 13 residues. The germline V gene has CDR1 SGDLS and CDR2 YYNGEE. The CDR3 is CASSVGGSTEAFF. In DNA form, the CDR3 reads TGTGCCAGCAGCGTAGGAGGTTCCACTGAAGCTTTCTTT.

In this sample, this clone turned up once. The chain joins TRBV29-1 to TRBJ2-1; D is unresolved. Trimming cost V 0 bases and J 1 base, with 13 bases left between them. The CDR3 runs 16 residues. Germline CDR1 and CDR2: SQVTM and ANQGSEA. The DNA for the CDR3 is TGCAGCGTTGAAGAGTGGGCAGGATCTTCCTACAATGAGCAGTTCTTC. Protein: CSVEEWAGSSYNEQFF.

This chain joins TRBV18 and TRBJ2-7; 12 positions match TRBD1. Trimming at V came to 3 bases and at J to 5 bases, leaving 11 bases not matched to a gene. This CDR3 has 17 residues. CDR1 and CDR2 from the germline V gene are KGHSH and LQKENI. The CDR3 nucleotides are TGTGCCAGCTCACCCTCCGCCTGGGACAGGGGGCGCGACGAGCAGTACTTC. It encodes CASSPSAWDRGRDEQYF.

This CDR3 is CASSLTATGELFF. CDR3 DNA: TGTGCCAGCAGCTTGACAGCCACCGGGGAGCTGTTTTTT. The rearrangement links TRBV5-6 to TRBJ2-2; D remains ambiguous. V was cut by 1 base and J by 4 bases, with 5 bases left in between. The CDR3 is 13 amino acids. Per germline, CDR1 SGHDT and CDR2 YYEEEE.

The rearrangement uses TRBV9 and TRBJ2-7; 8 bases match TRBD1. V lost 4 bases, J lost 6 bases, and 6 bases stayed unmatched. This CDR3 is 13 amino acids long. The germline V gene has CDR1 SGDLS and CDR2 YYNGEE. This CDR3 is CASSTGQGGEQYF. In nucleotides, the CDR3 is TGTGCCAGCAGCACAGGACAGGGAGGCGAGCAGTACTTC.

The V gene is TRBV4-3, the J gene TRBJ2-1; 16 nucleotides agree with TRBD2. V lost 2 bases, J lost 9 bases, and 7 bases stayed unmatched. The CDR3 runs 17 residues. Germline lookup yields CDR1 LGHNA and CDR2 YSLEER. The CDR3 nucleotides are TGCGCCAGCAGCCAAAGGGGGACTAGCGGGAGGGGAGGTGAGCAGTTCTTC. It yields the protein CASSQRGTSGRGGEQFF.

The genes are TRBV29-1 and TRBJ2-3, with D perhaps assigned TRBD1 or TRBD2 (5 bases each). Trimming removed 3 bases from V and 5 bases from J, with 12 bases in between. The V gene's germline CDR1 is SQVTM and CDR2 ANQGSEA. CDR3 size: 13 residues. The CDR3 DNA reads TGCAGCGTTGATGGGGGAGTCGGAGATACGCAGTATTTT. This translates into CSVDGGVGDTQYF.

This clone appeared once. The CDR3 loop is CASSIRLYANTGELFF. The CDR3 DNA follows: TGTGCCAGTAGTATCAGGCTGTACGCGAACACCGGGGAGCTGTTTTTT. The chain joins TRBV19 to TRBJ2-2, with D hard to call. Germline V CDR1 and CDR2: LNHDA, SQIVND (reference sequence). The V gene lost 3 bases and the J gene lost 0 bases, with 11 bases spanning the gap. This CDR3 is built from 16 residues.

The rearrangement uses TRBV9 and TRBJ1-2, with D perhaps TRBD1 (6 bases). Germline CDR1 SGDLS, CDR2 YYNGEE. Trimming cost V 4 bases and J 2 bases, with 18 bases left between them. The CDR3 is 16 residues long. The CDR3 loop reads CASSTRSGGQNYGYTF. CDR3 nucleotides: TGTGCCAGCAGCACCCGCTCGGGGGGGCAAAACTATGGCTACACCTTC.

This clone was observed a few times. V usage is TRBV6-5 and J usage is TRBJ1-1; D is uncertain. Trimming removed 2 bases at V and 4 bases at J, with 14 bases between. The CDR3 loop spans 15 amino acids. Germline values: CDR1 MNHEY, CDR2 SVGAGI. CDR3: CASSYPPSRSTEAFF. The CDR3 nucleotides read TGTGCCAGCAGTTACCCGCCCAGCCGTAGCACTGAAGCTTTCTTT.

The J gene is TRBJ1-2, the V gene TRBV15; tentatively, D is TRBD1 (6 bases). V gave up 0 bases and J gave up 8 bases, with 16 bases separating them. Per the germline V gene, CDR1 is LNHNV and CDR2 is YYDKDF (reference sequence). The CDR3 extends over 15 amino acids. CDR3 sequence reads: CATSRDRGQEKGYTF. The CDR3 DNA reads TGTGCCACCAGCAGAGATCGGGGGCAAGAAAAAGGCTACACCTTC.

To note about this clone: The junction departs from germline at one end; a sequencing error may be responsible. CDR3 bases: TGTGCCAGCTACCACCTTCTAGCGGCCACATATACGCAGTATTTT. Amino acids: CASYHLLAATYTQYF. This rearrangement joins TRBV6-4 to TRBJ2-3; 7 bases agree with TRBD2. Germline CDR1 is MRHNA and CDR2 is SNTAGT. CDR3 length equals 15 residues.

The chain employs TRBV28 and TRBJ1-2, with TRBD1 matching 8 bases. The CDR3 runs to 15 residues. In germline, CDR1 is MDHEN, CDR2 SYDVKM. V lost 5 bases, J lost 0 bases, and 5 bases stayed unmatched. The CDR3 DNA follows: TGTGCCAGCAGTCACCGGGACAGGACTAACTATGGCTACACCTTC. Encoded protein: CASSHRDRTNYGYTF.

Judged by abundance, this clone is medium-sized. The CDR3 nucleotides read TGTGCCAGCAGCCAGCAAAGGGACATTTCCTACGAGCAGTACTTC. This gives the protein CASSQQRDISYEQYF. This chain uses TRBV4-2 with TRBJ2-7, with D tentatively TRBD1 (6 bases). There are 15 residues in the CDR3. Trimming removed 3 bases at V and 1 base at J, with 13 bases between. Germline CDR1 is LGHNA and CDR2 is YNFKEQ.

This clone is classed as medium-sized. The chain combines TRBV7-3 with TRBJ2-1, with TRBD2 matching 10 bases. The germline gives CDR1 SGHTA, CDR2 FQGTGA. This CDR3 region has 15 residues. V dropped 6 bases and J dropped 5; count of bases not matched to a gene: 7. The DNA of the CDR3 is TGTGCCAGCAGGCAAAGCGGGAGGGCCGACAATGAGCAGTTCTTC. It codes for CASRQSGRADNEQFF.

The chain carries TRBV7-2 and TRBJ2-7; TRBD1 might be the D (6 bases). Germline V CDR1 and CDR2: SGHTA, FQGNSA. V lost 5 bases to trimming and J lost 2 bases, with 25 bases between them. The CDR3 extends over 18 amino acids. For the CDR3, the DNA is TGTGCCAGCAGCGGGTGGCACAGGGCTCCTCGGGGCCCCTACGAGCAGTACTTC. Protein product: CASSGWHRAPRGPYEQYF.

The rearrangement joins TRBV7-3 to TRBJ2-1, with TRBD2 identical over 10 bases. CDR3 size: 15 residues. Germline-derived CDR1 and CDR2 are SGHTA and FQGTGA. Unmatched junction bases numbered 3, after V lost 0 bases and J lost 7 bases. The CDR3: CASSLTAGGPNEQFF. DNA for the CDR3: TGTGCCAGCAGCTTAACAGCGGGAGGGCCGAATGAGCAGTTCTTC.

This clone showed up just a few times. The chain combines TRBV28 with TRBJ1-1, with TRBD1 identical over 7 bases. The CDR3 is 15 amino acids. With 6 bases clipped from V and 1 base from J, the junction kept 8 bases outside the gene matches. The germline gives CDR1 MDHEN, CDR2 SYDVKM. In DNA, the CDR3 is TGTGCCAGCAGCTACAGGGGCATGGGGAACACTGAAGCTTTCTTT. Translated: CASSYRGMGNTEAFF.

The rearrangement links TRBV7-6 to TRBJ2-1; the match to TRBD2 covers 10 bases. The V and J ends lost 5 bases and 6 bases, in that order; junction bases with no gene match: 4. The CDR3 covers 14 residues. The germline V gene encodes CDR1 SGHVS and CDR2 FNYEAQ. The CDR3 reads CASSQGLAPNEQFF. In nucleotides, the CDR3 is TGTGCCAGCAGCCAGGGACTAGCGCCCAATGAGCAGTTCTTC.

CDR3 sequence (DNA): TGTGCCAGTAGTATTACATATGGCTACACCTTC. This encodes CASSITYGYTF. The V gene is TRBV19, the J gene TRBJ1-2, with unresolved D. Germline assignment: CDR1 LNHDA and CDR2 SQIVND (reference sequence). Trimming took off 3 bases at V and 5 bases at J, with 4 bases between the two ends. The CDR3 covers 11 residues.

CDR3 in DNA: TGTGCCAGCAGTTTGGGAGCGGGAATGGTCAATGAGCAGTTCTTC. It translates to CASSLGAGMVNEQFF. This chain uses TRBV27 with TRBJ2-1, with TRBD2 matching 7 bases. Germline trimming cut 3 bases from V and 6 bases from J; bases unmatched to any gene: 8. The CDR3 covers 15 residues. Germline V gives CDR1 MNHEY, CDR2 SMNVEV (reference sequence).

This clone was found a few times. V usage is TRBV28 and J usage is TRBJ1-5, with D possibly being TRBD1 (5 bases). This CDR3 contains 20 residues. Germline CDR1 is MDHEN and CDR2 is SYDVKM. The V gene lost 7 bases and the J gene lost 1 base, with 29 bases spanning the gap. CDR3 sequence: CASNDWGEPNIEGSNQPQHF. The CDR3 DNA reads as TGTGCCAGCAACGATTGGGGGGAACCGAATATAGAGGGCAGCAATCAGCCCCAGCATTTT.

The chain combines TRBV7-6 with TRBJ2-2; the D is unclear. Germline V lookup: CDR1 SGHVS, CDR2 FNYEAQ. The CDR3 spans 13 residues. Trimming shortened V by 0 bases and J by 5 bases, and 4 bases separated the two germline ends. CDR3 bases: TGTGCCAGCAGCTTAGCGCAGACCGGGGAGCTGTTTTTT. This codes for CASSLAQTGELFF.